The following is a T cell receptor (beta chain) sequence with its context. No antigen is known for it. CDR3 length: 15 residues. V lost 2 bases, J lost 1 base, and 2 bases stayed unmatched. The germline V gene has CDR1 LGHNA and CDR2 YSLEER. These data are taken from a study of T cell repertoires in cytomegalovirus infection. Study summary: CMV epitopes that were recently identified and HLA-C-restricted were used alongside well-studied HLA-B-restricted ones. Public TCR beta signatures provided an indication of both CMV infection and a matching HLA type.

TCRdb reprocessed the reads via MiXCR and lists one record per CDR3 protein. The repertoire holds some 940,000 distinct CDR3 sequences, with approximately 33% as singletons. Study-wide points: The study found HLA-C-restricted CMV-specific TCR beta clonotypes dominating the ex vivo response. Using cumulative public TCR beta family frequency, the authors identified those who carried CMV together with the relevant HLA.

The chain couples TRBV4-3 to TRBJ2-1, with TRBD2 matching 7 bases. This sample comprised cultured CD8+ T cells from PBMCs, obtained from culture after CMV antigen stimulation. The TCR originated in a human donor in good health (CMV status not recorded). Some clones in this sample may be carry-over from other donors' samples. The CDR3 sequence is CASSQSSGSYNEQFF. In DNA, the CDR3 is TGCGCCAGCAGCCAATCTAGCGGATCCTACAATGAGCAGTTCTTC.